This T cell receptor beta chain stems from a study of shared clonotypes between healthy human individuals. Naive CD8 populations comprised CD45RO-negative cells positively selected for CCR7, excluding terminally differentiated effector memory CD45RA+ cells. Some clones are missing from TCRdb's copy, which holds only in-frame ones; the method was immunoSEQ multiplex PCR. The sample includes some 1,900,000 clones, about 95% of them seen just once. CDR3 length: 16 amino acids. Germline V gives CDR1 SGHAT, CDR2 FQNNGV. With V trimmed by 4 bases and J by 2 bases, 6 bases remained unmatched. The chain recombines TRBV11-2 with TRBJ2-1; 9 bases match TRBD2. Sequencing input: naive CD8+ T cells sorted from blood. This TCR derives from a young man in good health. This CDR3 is CASSSRTSVPYNEQFF. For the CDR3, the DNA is TGTGCCAGCAGCTCACGGACTAGCGTCCCCTACAATGAGCAGTTCTTC.